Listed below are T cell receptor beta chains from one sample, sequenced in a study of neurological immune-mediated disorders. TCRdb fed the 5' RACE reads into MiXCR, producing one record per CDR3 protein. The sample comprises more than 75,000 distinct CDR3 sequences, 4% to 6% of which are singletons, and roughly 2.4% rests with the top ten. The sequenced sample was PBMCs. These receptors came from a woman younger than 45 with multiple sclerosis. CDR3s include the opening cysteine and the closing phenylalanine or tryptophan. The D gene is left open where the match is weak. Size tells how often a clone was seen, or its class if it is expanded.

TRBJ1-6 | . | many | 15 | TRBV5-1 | CASALTGTTGSPLHF | TGCGCCAGCGCCTTAACCGGGACTACCGGTTCACCCCTCCACTTT
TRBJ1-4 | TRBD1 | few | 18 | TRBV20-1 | CSARGQNSAPARNEKLFF | TGCAGTGCTAGGGGACAGAATTCCGCCCCAGCCCGTAATGAAAAACTGTTTTTT
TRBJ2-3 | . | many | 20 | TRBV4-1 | CASSQGAGTGSYIGTDTQYF | TGCGCCAGCAGCCAAGGGGCCGGAACAGGATCGTATATTGGCACAGATACGCAGTATTTT
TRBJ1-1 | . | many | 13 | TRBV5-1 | CASSLRANTEAFF | TGCGCCAGCAGCTTGAGGGCGAATACTGAAGCTTTCTTT
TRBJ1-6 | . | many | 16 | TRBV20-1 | CSAHALSGAYNSPLHF | TGCAGTGCTCATGCGTTGTCGGGAGCCTATAATTCACCCCTCCACTTT
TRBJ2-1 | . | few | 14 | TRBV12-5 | CASGLGRVGNEQFF | TGTGCTAGTGGTTTGGGGAGAGTGGGCAATGAGCAGTTCTTC
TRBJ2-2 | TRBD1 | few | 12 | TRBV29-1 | CSVGQGVGELFF | TGCAGCGTTGGACAGGGGGTCGGGGAGCTGTTTTTT
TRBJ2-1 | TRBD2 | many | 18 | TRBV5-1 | CASSSEALAGVGMDEQFF | TGCGCCAGCAGCTCCGAAGCGCTAGCGGGAGTAGGGATGGATGAGCAGTTCTTC
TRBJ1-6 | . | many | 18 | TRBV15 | CATSRDIQGQGGGSPLHF | TGTGCCACCAGCAGAGATATCCAAGGGCAGGGAGGTGGTTCACCCCTCCACTTT
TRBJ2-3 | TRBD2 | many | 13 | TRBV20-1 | CSASTSGTDTQYF | TGCAGTGCATCCACTAGCGGCACAGATACGCAGTATTTT
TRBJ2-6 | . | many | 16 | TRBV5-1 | CASSLELGYGANVLTF | TGCGCCAGCAGCTTGGAGCTGGGTTACGGGGCCAACGTCCTGACTTTC